This TCR beta chain was captured in a study of blood T cell repertoires in COVID-19. There are a few counts of this clone. Germline CDR1 is MNHEY and CDR2 is SMNVEV (reference sequence). J lost 0 bases, V lost 5 bases, and 3 bases had no gene match. The CDR3 sequence is 14 residues long. Authors' processing steps: The authors estimated nucleated cell counts from reference gene primer amplification. Assay used: immunoSEQ multiplex PCR; TCRdb lists only in-frame clones, some missing. Clone size and V and J calls were adopted from that table, with D and trimming inferred from the DNA. The sample carries over 85,000 clones, 86% recorded once.

Sequencing was performed on peripheral blood. The receptor was isolated from a man aged 60-69 years with acute or convalescent COVID-19. The chain carries TRBV27 and TRBJ1-1; 7 bases agree with TRBD1. The DNA for the CDR3 is TGTGCCAGCAGTCCGACAGGGCTGAACACTGAAGCTTTCTTT. Amino acid sequence: CASSPTGLNTEAFF.